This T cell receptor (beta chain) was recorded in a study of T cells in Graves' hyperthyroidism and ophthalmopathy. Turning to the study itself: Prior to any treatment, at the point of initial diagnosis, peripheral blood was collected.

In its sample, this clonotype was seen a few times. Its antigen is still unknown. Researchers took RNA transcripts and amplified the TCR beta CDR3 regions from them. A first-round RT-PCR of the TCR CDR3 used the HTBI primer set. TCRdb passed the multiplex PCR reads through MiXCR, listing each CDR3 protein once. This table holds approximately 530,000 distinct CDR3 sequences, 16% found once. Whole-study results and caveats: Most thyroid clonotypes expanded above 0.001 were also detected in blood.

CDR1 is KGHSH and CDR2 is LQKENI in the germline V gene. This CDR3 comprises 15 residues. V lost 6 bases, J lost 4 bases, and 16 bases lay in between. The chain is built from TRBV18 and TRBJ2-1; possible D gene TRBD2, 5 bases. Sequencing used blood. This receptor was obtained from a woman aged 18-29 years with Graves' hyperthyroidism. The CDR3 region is CASSPSGNKYNEQFF. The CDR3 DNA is TGTGCCAGCTCCCCCTCGGGGAACAAGTACAATGAGCAGTTCTTC.